This section outlines one T cell receptor beta chain sequence together with its context. As yet, its antigen is unknown. The germline V gene encodes CDR1 SGHRS and CDR2 YFSETQ. Trimming left V 5 bases short and J 2 bases short, with 7 bases between. The CDR3 is 13 amino acids. This sample is drawn from a study of cytotoxic CD8 clonotypes in ibrutinib-treated CLL. In the study overall: Approximately 25 partial and 2 complete responses; at median roughly 67 months, approximately 14 remitted, around 12 progressed.

With sequencing, the targeted depth ranged from 1 in 200,000 to 1 in 1 million T cells. Data came from immunoSEQ multiplex PCR; TCRdb stores just in-frame clones and leaves some out. This repertoire shows some 160,000 clones, roughly 86% found once; its top ten account for around 2.1%. Overall study results and limits: Clonality went up at ibrutinib response and then declined back toward baseline at progression. The study found baseline clonality above age-matched healthy donors, tracking circulating CD8+ T-cell counts.

This receptor was obtained from a human donor with chronic lymphocytic leukemia. The chain is built from TRBV5-1 and TRBJ2-2, with D uncertain. The sequences come from PBMCs, collected after 12 months of ibrutinib treatment. CDR3 protein: CASRSQNTGELFF. DNA for the CDR3: TGCGCCAGCAGGTCCCAAAACACCGGGGAGCTGTTTTTT.